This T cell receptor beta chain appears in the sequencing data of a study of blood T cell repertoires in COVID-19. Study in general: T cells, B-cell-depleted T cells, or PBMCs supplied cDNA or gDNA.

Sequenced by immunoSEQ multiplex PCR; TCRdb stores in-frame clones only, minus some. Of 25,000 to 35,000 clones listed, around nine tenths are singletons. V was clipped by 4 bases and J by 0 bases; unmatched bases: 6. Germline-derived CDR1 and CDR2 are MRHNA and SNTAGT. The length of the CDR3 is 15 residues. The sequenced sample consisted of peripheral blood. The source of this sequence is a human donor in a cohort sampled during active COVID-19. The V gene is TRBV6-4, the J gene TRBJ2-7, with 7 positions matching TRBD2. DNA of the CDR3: TGTGCCAGCAGTGTAAGCGGGGCTAGCTCCTACGAGCAGTACTTC. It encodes CASSVSGASSYEQYF.